Each of the 9 T cell receptor beta chains below was sequenced from the same sample in a study of early T cells in non-severe SARS-CoV-2 infection. MiXCR was run by TCRdb on the 5' RACE reads, yielding one entry per CDR3 protein. The sample includes about 83,000 distinct CDR3 sequences, more than 9% of them seen just once. The sequencing here drew on whole blood, taken at baseline. These receptors all come from an adult who was a healthcare worker with PCR-confirmed SARS-CoV-2 infection or an uninfected control (not recorded which).

The CDR3 is CASTRRISSYNSPLHF. DNA of the CDR3: TGTGCCAGCACCCGACGGATAAGCTCCTATAATTCACCCCTCCACTTT. This chain connects TRBV28 to TRBJ1-6; no clear D gene. This CDR3 is 16 amino acids long. V lost 7 bases, J lost 0 bases, and 13 bases lay in between. Germline V CDR1 and CDR2: MDHEN, SYDVKM.

A few counts support this clonotype. The V and J genes are TRBV7-2 and TRBJ2-3; 7 bases line up with TRBD1. V trimming: 5 bases; J trimming: 2 bases; junction bases outside the gene matches: 7. CDR1 is SGHTA, CDR2 FQGNSA, per germline. The CDR3 contains 15 residues. CDR3 bases: TGTGCCAGCAGCCCTTGGGACAGCTACACAGATACGCAGTATTTT. Translation gives CASSPWDSYTDTQYF.

V usage is TRBV7-3 and J usage is TRBJ2-2; D is possibly TRBD1 or TRBD2 (5 bases each). V was trimmed by 2 bases and J by 1 base, leaving 8 bases between them. This CDR3 spans 15 amino acids. Germline lookup yields CDR1 SGHTA and CDR2 FQGTGA. CDR3 DNA sequence: TGTGCCAGCAGCTTAGGGGGATTGAACACCGGGGAGCTGTTTTTT. Translating gives CASSLGGLNTGELFF.

The table lists this clonotype with many counts. The V gene is TRBV12-3 or TRBV12-4, the J gene TRBJ2-5, with 8 bases aligning to TRBD2. V lost 0 bases and J lost 3; bases outside the gene matches: 3. This CDR3 spans 15 amino acids. CDR3 bases: TGTGCCAGCAGTTTAGCCCAAGCGGGGGAAGAGACCCAGTACTTC. This encodes CASSLAQAGEETQYF.

There are many counts of this clonotype. The chain is built from TRBV4-1 and TRBJ2-2, with D hard to call. V was trimmed by 0 bases and J by 4 bases, leaving 9 bases between them. Looked up from germline, CDR1 is MGHRA and CDR2 is YSYEKL. CDR3 length equals 15 residues. The CDR3 sequence is CASSQDIVSTGELFF. The CDR3 coding sequence is TGCGCCAGCAGCCAAGATATTGTCAGCACCGGGGAGCTGTTTTTT.

Turning to this clonotype: A single base separates this from a much larger clone, so it may be a read error. V usage is TRBV6-4 and J usage is TRBJ1-1, with unresolved D. CDR1 and CDR2 (germline): MRHNA, SNTAGT. CDR3 length equals 12 residues. CDR3 in DNA: TGTGCCAGCACATCGCGCAATGGTGAAGCTTCCTTT. Amino acid sequence: CASTSRNGEASF.

The genes are TRBV30 and TRBJ2-2; 7 nucleotides match TRBD2. The CDR3 sequence is 13 residues long. Germline CDR1 and CDR2: GTSNPN and SVGIG (reference sequence). The junction had 4 bases not matched to a gene; V was cut back by 2 bases and J by 7 bases. The CDR3 loop reads CAWSMTSNGELFF. The DNA of the CDR3 is TGTGCCTGGAGTATGACTAGCAACGGGGAGCTGTTTTTT.

The gene calls are TRBV5-1 and TRBJ1-3; 7 bases fit TRBD1. The CDR3 sequence is 15 residues long. Germline V gene lookup returns CDR1 SGHRS and CDR2 YFSETQ. After removal of 0 bases from V and 0 bases from J, the junction contained 0 bases not matched to a gene. CDR3 in amino acids: CASSLGDSSGNTIYF. The CDR3 DNA is TGCGCCAGCAGCTTGGGGGACAGCTCTGGAAACACCATATATTTT.

The J gene is TRBJ1-1, the V gene TRBV29-1, with TRBD1 matching over 11 bases. With 6 bases clipped from V and 5 bases from J, the junction kept 2 bases outside the gene matches. The CDR3 spans 12 residues. Per the germline V gene, CDR1 is SQVTM and CDR2 is ANQGSEA. CDR3 amino acids: CSVRDRGTEAFF. CDR3 sequence (DNA): TGCAGCGTCCGGGACAGGGGGACTGAAGCTTTCTTT.